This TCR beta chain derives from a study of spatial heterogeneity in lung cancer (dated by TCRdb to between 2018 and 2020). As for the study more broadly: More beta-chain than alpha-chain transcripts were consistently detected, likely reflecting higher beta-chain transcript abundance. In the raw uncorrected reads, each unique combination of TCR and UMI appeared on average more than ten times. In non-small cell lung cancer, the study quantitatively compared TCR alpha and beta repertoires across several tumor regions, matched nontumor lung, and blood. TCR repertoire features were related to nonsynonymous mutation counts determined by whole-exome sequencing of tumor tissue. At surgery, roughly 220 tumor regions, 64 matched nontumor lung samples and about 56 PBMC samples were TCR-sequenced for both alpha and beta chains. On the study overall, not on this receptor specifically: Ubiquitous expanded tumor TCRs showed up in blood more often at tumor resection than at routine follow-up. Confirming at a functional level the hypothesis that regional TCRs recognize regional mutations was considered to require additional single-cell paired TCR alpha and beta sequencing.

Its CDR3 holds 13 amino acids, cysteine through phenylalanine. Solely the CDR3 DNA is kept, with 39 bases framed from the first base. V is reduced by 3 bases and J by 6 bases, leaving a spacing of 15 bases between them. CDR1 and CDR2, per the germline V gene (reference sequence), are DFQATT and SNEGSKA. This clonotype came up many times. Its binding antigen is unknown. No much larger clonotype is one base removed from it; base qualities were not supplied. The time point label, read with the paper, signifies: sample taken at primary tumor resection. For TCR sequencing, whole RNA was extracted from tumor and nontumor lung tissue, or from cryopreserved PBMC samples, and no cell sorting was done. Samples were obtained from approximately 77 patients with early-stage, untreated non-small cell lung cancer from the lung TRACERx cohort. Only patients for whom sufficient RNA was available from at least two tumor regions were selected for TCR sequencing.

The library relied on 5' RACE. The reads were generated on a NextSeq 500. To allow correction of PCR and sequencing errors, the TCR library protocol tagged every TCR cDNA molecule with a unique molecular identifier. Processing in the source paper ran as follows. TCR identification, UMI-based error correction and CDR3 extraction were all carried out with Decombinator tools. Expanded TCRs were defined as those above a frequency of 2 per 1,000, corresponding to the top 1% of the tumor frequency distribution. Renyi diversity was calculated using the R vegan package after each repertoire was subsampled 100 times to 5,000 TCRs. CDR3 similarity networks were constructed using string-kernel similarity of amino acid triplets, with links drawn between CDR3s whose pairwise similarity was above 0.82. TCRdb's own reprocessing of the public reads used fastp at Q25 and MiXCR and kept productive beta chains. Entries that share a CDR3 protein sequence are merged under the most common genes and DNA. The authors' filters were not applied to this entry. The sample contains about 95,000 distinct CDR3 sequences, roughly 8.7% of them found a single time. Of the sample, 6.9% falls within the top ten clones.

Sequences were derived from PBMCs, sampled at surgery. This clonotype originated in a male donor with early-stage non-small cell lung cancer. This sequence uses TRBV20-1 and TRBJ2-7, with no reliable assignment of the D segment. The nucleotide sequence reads TGCAGTGCTAGGCGGCTGGGTTTACGCGAGCAGTACTTC. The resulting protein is CSARRLGLREQYF.